These 21 T cell receptor beta chains were all obtained from the same sample, sequenced in a study of blood T cells in healthy people across ages. PCR was performed a second time for 7 to 11 cycles using a sample-barcoded 5' primer and a J-beta primer mix. TCRdb re-derived calls from the 5' RACE reads in MiXCR, one entry per CDR3 protein. The table includes roughly 680,000 distinct CDR3 sequences, 45% to 50% detected once. Specimen: blood. These TCRs come from a woman in her sixties in good health.

This clonotype was picked up one time. The chain is built from TRBV7-2 and TRBJ2-1; TRBD1 matches at 8 bases. Per germline, CDR1 SGHTA and CDR2 FQGNSA. The J segment lost 9 bases and the V segment lost 5 bases, leaving 6 bases of the junction unmatched. This CDR3 has 13 amino acids. In nucleotides, the CDR3 is TGTGCCAGCAGCGGACAGGGTCGAGGTGAGCAGTTCTTC. This encodes CASSGQGRGEQFF.

The CDR3 loop reads CATSRDLSGQGLDYEQYF. The DNA of the CDR3 is TGTGCCACCAGCAGAGATCTATCGGGACAGGGTTTGGATTACGAGCAGTACTTC. J is TRBJ2-7 and V is TRBV15, with TRBD1 matching over 9 bases. The CDR3 is made up of 18 amino acids. Germline V lookup: CDR1 LNHNV, CDR2 YYDKDF (reference sequence). With V trimmed by 0 bases and J by 4 bases, 13 bases remained unmatched.

As for this clonotype: At one boundary the junction diverges from the germline segment, which might be a read error. The rearrangement links TRBV2 to TRBJ2-1; 7 bases match TRBD2. The CDR3 contains 14 residues. CDR1 SNHLY and CDR2 FYNNEI come from the germline V gene. The CDR3 bases are TGTGCCAGCAGTGCGACCGGGACTAACAATGAACAGTTCTTC. Translation: CASSATGTNNEQFF.

The chain is built from TRBV7-8 and TRBJ1-2; 7 nucleotides align to TRBD1. CDR1 and CDR2 (germline): SGHVS, FQNEAQ. The J segment lost 4 bases and the V segment lost 5 bases, leaving 10 bases of the junction unmatched. This CDR3 comprises 15 residues. DNA of the CDR3: TGTGCCAGCAGCCCGAGGGCAGGGGGTGGCTATGGCTACACCTTC. The encoded protein is CASSPRAGGGYGYTF. Full variable domain (rest looked up from reference TRBV7-8 and TRBJ1-2): GAGVSQSPRYKVAKRGQDVALRCDPISGHVSLFWYQQALGQGPEFLTYFQNEAQLDKSGLPSDRFFAERPEGSVSTLKIQRTQQEDSAVYLCASSPRAGGGYGYTFGSGTRLTVV.

The V call is TRBV5-1, the J call TRBJ2-5; either TRBD1 or TRBD2 may fit D (6 bases each). V was shortened by 0 bases and J by 11 bases, with 38 bases between the two germline ends. Germline CDR1 is SGHRS and CDR2 is YFSETQ. CDR3 size: 21 residues. The CDR3 bases are TGCGCCAGCAGCTTGGGCCTCGGGGGCGAATACTACCAAAATTCCTACAATGAGCAGTACTTC. Residues: CASSLGLGGEYYQNSYNEQYF.

The rearrangement uses TRBV28 and TRBJ2-2; D is possibly TRBD2 (5 bases). V lost 5 bases and J lost 0, with 13 bases in between. Germline CDR1 reads MDHEN; CDR2 reads SYDVKM. The CDR3 length is 16 residues. The CDR3 spells CASSLGLQANTGELFF. The CDR3 DNA reads TGTGCCAGCAGTCTCGGACTCCAAGCGAACACCGGGGAGCTGTTTTTT.

This clonotype was seen a few times. V and J are TRBV3-1 and TRBJ2-3; 16 bases fit TRBD2. V trimming: 4 bases; J trimming: 2 bases; junction bases outside the gene matches: 9. CDR1 is LGHDT, CDR2 YNNKEL, per germline (reference sequence). This CDR3 is built from 19 residues. The DNA of the CDR3 is TGTGCCAGCAGCCGGGGACTAGCGGGAGGGAAAAGCTCCACAGATACGCAGTATTTT. It encodes CASSRGLAGGKSSTDTQYF.

This clonotype has just a few counts. This chain joins TRBV6-2 or TRBV6-3 and TRBJ2-1; 11 nucleotides match TRBD1. The CDR3 spans 16 residues. The V gene end was trimmed by 6 bases and the J gene end by 4 bases; junction bases not matched to a gene: 8. Germline-derived CDR1 and CDR2 are MNHEY and SVGEGT. The chain's CDR3 is CASSELGQGAYNEQFF. The CDR3 DNA follows: TGTGCCAGCAGCGAACTAGGACAGGGGGCTTACAATGAGCAGTTCTTC.

The DNA for the CDR3 is TGTGCCACCAGCAGAGGCATGGAGGGACAGAAGCAAGAGACCCAGTACTTC. Encoded protein: CATSRGMEGQKQETQYF. J is TRBJ2-5 and V is TRBV15; TRBD1 might be the D (7 bases). This CDR3 contains 17 residues. The V and J ends lost 1 base and 2 bases respectively, with 17 bases between them. CDR1 and CDR2 from the germline V gene are LNHNV and YYDKDF (reference sequence). The full variable domain, with the rest looked up from reference TRBV15 and TRBJ2-5, is DAMVIQNPRYQVTQFGKPVTLSCSQTLNHNVMYWYQQKSSQAPKLLFHYYDKDFNNEADTPDNFQSRRPNTSFCFLDIRSPGLGDTAMYLCATSRGMEGQKQETQYFGPGTRLLVL.

The chain has TRBV9 and TRBJ2-4; TRBD2 matches 8 bases. The V gene end was trimmed by 4 bases and the J gene end by 8 bases; junction bases not matched to a gene: 14. The germline V gene has CDR1 SGDLS and CDR2 YYNGEE. The CDR3 runs to 16 residues. The CDR3 region is CASSPIDGRVGDIQYF. The CDR3, as DNA: TGTGCCAGCAGCCCCATTGACGGGAGGGTAGGCGACATTCAGTACTTC.

The chain couples TRBV6-1 to TRBJ2-5; a weak D match, TRBD2 (6 bases). Per germline, CDR1 MNHNS and CDR2 SASEGT. The CDR3 has 13 amino acids. V dropped 6 bases and J dropped 7 bases, with 15 bases sitting between them. CDR3 sequence: CASRERLEGTQYF. CDR3 DNA: TGTGCCAGCAGGGAGCGCCTGGAGGGGACCCAGTACTTC.

The chain uses TRBV12-3 or TRBV12-4 and TRBJ2-6; 10 bases map to TRBD1. Losses at the gene ends were 5 bases for V and 2 bases for J; bases not matched to a gene: 9. The CDR3 runs 18 residues. CDR3 nucleotide sequence: TGTGCCAGCAGTATTTATCGGACAGGGGGGGCTGGGGCCAACGTCCTGACTTTC. It translates to CASSIYRTGGAGANVLTF.

The chain combines TRBV4-3 with TRBJ2-1; tentatively, D is TRBD1 or TRBD2 (6 bases each). The CDR3 is 17 residues long. Trimming pared 3 bases from V and 1 base from J, leaving 16 bases between. CDR1 and CDR2 (germline): LGHNA, YSLEER. The CDR3 sequence: CASSQGWGLASYNEQFF. CDR3 DNA: TGCGCCAGCAGCCAGGGCTGGGGGCTAGCGTCCTACAATGAGCAGTTCTTC.

This clonotype was counted only a few times. CDR3 sequence: CASSQLITHEKLFF. The CDR3 nucleotides read TGCGCCAGCAGCCAACTGATTACCCATGAAAAACTGTTTTTT. The rearrangement links TRBV4-3 to TRBJ1-4, with D uncertain. CDR3 length: 14 amino acids. Trimming took off 2 bases at V and 6 bases at J, with 10 bases between the two ends. CDR1 LGHNA and CDR2 YSLEER come from the germline V gene.

This clonotype appeared many times. This sequence joins TRBV6-6 and TRBJ1-5; no firm D call. The CDR3 has 13 amino acids. Per the germline V gene, CDR1 is MNHNY and CDR2 is SVGAGI (reference sequence). V was pared by 7 bases and J by 4 bases, with 11 bases between. In DNA, the CDR3 is TGTGCCAGCACGATGGACGGGAATCAGCCCCAGCATTTT. Translation: CASTMDGNQPQHF.

The rearrangement joins TRBV29-1 to TRBJ1-1, with a weak D call TRBD1 (5 bases). The CDR3 sequence is 12 residues long. CDR1 SQVTM and CDR2 ANQGSEA come from the germline V gene. The ends were cut back, 4 bases at V and 5 bases at J, with 11 bases in the middle. CDR3 protein: CSVGRGGTEAFF. As DNA, the CDR3 is TGCAGCGTTGGCCGCGGGGGAACTGAAGCTTTCTTT.

The V call is TRBV12-3 or TRBV12-4, the J call TRBJ2-5; D might be TRBD1 or TRBD2, each matching 5 bases. The CDR3 length is 15 residues. Trimming removed 2 bases from V and 5 bases from J, with 15 bases in between. CDR3 sequence reads: CASSLNQGVGETQYF. The CDR3 DNA reads TGTGCCAGCAGTTTAAACCAGGGAGTTGGGGAGACCCAGTACTTC.

The chain is built from TRBV7-2 and TRBJ2-7; 9 bases agree with TRBD2. V was pared by 5 bases and J by 3 bases, with 14 bases of the junction left unmatched. CDR1 is SGHTA and CDR2 is FQGNSA in the germline V gene. The CDR3 loop spans 17 amino acids. CDR3 sequence reads: CASSQPTLAGLIYEQYF. The CDR3 DNA reads as TGTGCCAGCAGCCAACCGACCCTAGCGGGACTTATCTACGAGCAGTACTTC.

There are a few counts of this clonotype. The V call is TRBV29-1, the J call TRBJ1-2; D remains unclear. V lost 3 bases and J lost 4, with 9 bases in between. The CDR3 consists of 12 residues. Germline lookup yields CDR1 SQVTM and CDR2 ANQGSEA. CDR3 sequence: CSVEIQLYGYTF. The CDR3 DNA sequence: TGCAGCGTTGAGATACAGCTCTATGGCTACACCTTC.

The chain recombines TRBV20-1 with TRBJ2-1, with D uncertain. Germline CDR1 is DFQATT and CDR2 is SNEGSKA (reference sequence). Trimming cost V 0 bases and J 3 bases, with 12 bases left between them. This CDR3 spans 15 amino acids. In DNA form, the CDR3 reads TGCAGTGCTAGAGAGTCAAGCGCTGGCTACAATGAGCAGTTCTTC. Amino acid sequence: CSARESSAGYNEQFF.

A note on this clonotype: The junction departs from the called germline gene at one end, perhaps through a read error. J is TRBJ2-6 and V is TRBV20-1; TRBD2 is a possible D gene (5 bases). The length of the CDR3 is 14 residues. Germline loops: CDR1 DFQATT, CDR2 SNEGSKA (reference sequence). The CDR3 here is CCASRRTGANVLTF. CDR3 DNA: TGCTGTGCTAGCCGGAGGACTGGGGCCAACGTCCTGACTTTC.